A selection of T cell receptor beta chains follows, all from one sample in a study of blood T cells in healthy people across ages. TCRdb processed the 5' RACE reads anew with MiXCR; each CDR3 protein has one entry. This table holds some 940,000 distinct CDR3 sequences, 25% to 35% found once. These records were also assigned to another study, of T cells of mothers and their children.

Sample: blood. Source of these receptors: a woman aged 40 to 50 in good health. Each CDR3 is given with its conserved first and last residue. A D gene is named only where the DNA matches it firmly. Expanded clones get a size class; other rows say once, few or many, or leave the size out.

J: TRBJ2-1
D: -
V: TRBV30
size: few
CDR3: CAWSGVSYNEQFF
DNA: TGTGCCTGGAGTGGCGTTTCCTACAATGAGCAGTTCTTC

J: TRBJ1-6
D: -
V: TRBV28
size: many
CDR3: CASRIEGEFGSPLHF
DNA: TGTGCCAGCAGGATTGAGGGCGAGTTTGGATCACCCCTCCACTTT

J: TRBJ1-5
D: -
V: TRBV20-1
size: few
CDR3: CSARGFSNQPQHF
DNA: TGCAGTGCTAGGGGGTTTAGCAATCAGCCCCAGCATTTT

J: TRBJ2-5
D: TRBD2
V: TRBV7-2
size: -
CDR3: CASSLGRGGKETQYF
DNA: TGTGCCAGCAGCTTAGGCCGGGGGGGAAAGGAGACCCAGTACTTC

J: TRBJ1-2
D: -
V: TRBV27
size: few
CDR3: CASSLSRGEGPSTSGYTF
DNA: TGTGCCAGCAGTTTATCCCGAGGGGAGGGACCGTCCACTAGCGGCTACACCTTC

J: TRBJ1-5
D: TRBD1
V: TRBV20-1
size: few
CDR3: CSATGTAYSNQPQHF
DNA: TGCAGTGCAACCGGGACAGCTTATAGCAATCAGCCCCAGCATTTT

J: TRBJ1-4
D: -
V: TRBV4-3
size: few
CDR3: CASSQDIGRLGEKLFF
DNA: TGCGCCAGCAGCCAAGATATAGGGAGGCTCGGTGAAAAACTGTTTTTT

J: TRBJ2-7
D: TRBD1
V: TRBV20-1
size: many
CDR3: CSAFGDRGRREQYF
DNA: TGCAGTGCTTTTGGAGACAGGGGGAGAAGGGAGCAGTACTTC

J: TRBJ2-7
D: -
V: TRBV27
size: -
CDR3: CASSLSHGSYEQYF
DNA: TGTGCCAGCAGTTTATCTCATGGATCCTACGAGCAGTACTTC

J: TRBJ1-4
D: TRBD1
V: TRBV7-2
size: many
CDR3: CASSLVGGAEKLFF
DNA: TGTGCCAGCAGCTTAGTAGGGGGCGCTGAAAAACTGTTTTTT

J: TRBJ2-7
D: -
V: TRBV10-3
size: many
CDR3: CAISPTGTGISYEQYF
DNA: TGTGCCATCAGCCCCACGGGGACGGGGATCTCCTACGAGCAGTACTTC

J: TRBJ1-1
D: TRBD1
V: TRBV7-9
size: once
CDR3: CASRKTGGNAEAFF
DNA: TGTGCCAGCAGGAAAACAGGGGGCAACGCTGAAGCTTTCTTT

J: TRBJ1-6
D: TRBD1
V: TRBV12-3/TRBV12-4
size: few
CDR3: CASAGDRGANSPLHF
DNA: TGTGCCAGCGCTGGGGACAGGGGAGCCAATTCACCCCTCCACTTT

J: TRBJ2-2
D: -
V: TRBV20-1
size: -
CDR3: CSARDLRGTGELFF
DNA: TGCAGTGCTAGAGATCTCCGTGGCACCGGGGAGCTGTTTTTT

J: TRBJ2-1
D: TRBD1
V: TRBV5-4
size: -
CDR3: CASSLGGGTGVYNEQFF
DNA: TGTGCCAGCAGCTTGGGGGGTGGGACAGGGGTCTACAATGAGCAGTTCTTC

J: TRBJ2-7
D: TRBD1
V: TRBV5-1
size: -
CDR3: CASSPEGQGYEQYF
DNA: TGCGCCAGCAGCCCCGAGGGACAGGGGTACGAGCAGTACTTC

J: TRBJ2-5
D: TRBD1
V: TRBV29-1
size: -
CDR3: CSVDFGDREETQCF
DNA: TGCAGCGTTGATTTCGGGGACAGGGAGGAGACCCAGTGCTTC

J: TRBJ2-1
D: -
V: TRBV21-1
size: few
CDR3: CASRLTGGAHEQFF
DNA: TGTGCCAGCAGACTCACGGGGGGGGCCCATGAGCAGTTCTTC

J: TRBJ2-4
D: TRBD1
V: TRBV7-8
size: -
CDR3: CASSLVAGTGFRLYNEQYF
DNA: TGTGCCAGCAGCTTAGTTGCGGGGACAGGTTTTCGTCTCTACAATGAGCAGTACTTC

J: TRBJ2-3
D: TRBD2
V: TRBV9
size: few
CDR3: CANSSGLAGGNTDTQYF
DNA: TGTGCCAACAGCTCGGGTTTAGCGGGGGGTAACACAGATACGCAGTATTTT

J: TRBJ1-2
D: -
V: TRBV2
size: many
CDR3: CASTSGASTSGYTF
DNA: TGTGCCAGCACCTCGGGGGCATCTACTTCTGGCTACACCTTC

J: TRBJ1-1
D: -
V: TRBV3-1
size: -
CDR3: CASSHQSRVSDTEAFF
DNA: TGTGCTAGCAGCCATCAGAGCCGGGTGTCAGACACTGAAGCTTTCTTT

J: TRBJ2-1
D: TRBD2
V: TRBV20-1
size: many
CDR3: CSARDPSGASSYNEQFF
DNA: TGCAGTGCTAGAGATCCTAGCGGGGCTAGCTCCTACAATGAGCAGTTCTTC

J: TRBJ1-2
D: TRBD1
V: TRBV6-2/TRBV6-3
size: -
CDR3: CACRTGRDDYTF
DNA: TGTGCCTGCCGGACAGGGCGAGATGACTACACCTTC

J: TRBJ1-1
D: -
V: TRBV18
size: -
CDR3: CASSPTGGKNTEAFF
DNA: TGTGCCAGCTCCCCAACGGGGGGGAAGAACACTGAAGCTTTCTTT

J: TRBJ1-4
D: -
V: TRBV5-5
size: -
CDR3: CASSALPGAGETNEKLFF
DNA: TGTGCCAGCAGCGCGCTGCCGGGGGCAGGGGAAACTAATGAAAAACTGTTTTTT

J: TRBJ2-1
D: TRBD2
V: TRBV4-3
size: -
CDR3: CASSHELAGGYNEQFF
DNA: TGCGCCAGCAGCCATGAACTAGCGGGGGGCTACAATGAGCAGTTCTTC